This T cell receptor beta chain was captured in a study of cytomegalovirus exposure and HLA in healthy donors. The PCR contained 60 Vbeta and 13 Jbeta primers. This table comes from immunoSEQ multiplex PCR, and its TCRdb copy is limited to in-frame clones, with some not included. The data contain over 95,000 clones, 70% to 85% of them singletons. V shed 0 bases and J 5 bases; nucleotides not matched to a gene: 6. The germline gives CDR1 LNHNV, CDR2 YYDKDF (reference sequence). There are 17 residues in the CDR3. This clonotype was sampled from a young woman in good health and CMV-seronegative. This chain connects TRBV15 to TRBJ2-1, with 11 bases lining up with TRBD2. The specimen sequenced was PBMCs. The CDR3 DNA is TGTGCCACCAGCAGAGATCGGCGACTAGCGGGACACAATGAGCAGTTCTTC. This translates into CATSRDRRLAGHNEQFF. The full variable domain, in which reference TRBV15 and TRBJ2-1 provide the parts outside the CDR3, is DAMVIQNPRYQVTQFGKPVTLSCSQTLNHNVMYWYQQKSSQAPKLLFHYYDKDFNNEADTPDNFQSRRPNTSFCFLDIRSPGLGDTAMYLCATSRDRRLAGHNEQFFGPGTRLTVL.